A selection of T cell receptor beta chains follows, all from one sample in a study of beta chain features in type 1 diabetes. Clones were read by immunoSEQ multiplex PCR, and TCRdb kept only the in-frame ones, dropping some. Here the sample spans 600,000 to 750,000 clones, around 12% being singletons. The sample consisted of naive CD4+ T cells from blood. The receptor set was obtained from a man between 25 and 39 years old with type 1 diabetes. Both conserved end residues are part of each CDR3. A D gene is named only where the DNA matches it firmly. Some rows mark clone size as missing; the rest say once, few, many or name a class of expanded clone.

v_call	clone_size	d_call	j_call	cdr3_nt	cdr3_aa
TRBV5-4	.	TRBD1	TRBJ2-5	TGTGCCAGCAGCCGCCCGGACAGGGCAAAAGAGACCCAGTACTTC	CASSRPDRAKETQYF
TRBV18	.	TRBD1	TRBJ1-4	TGTGCCAGCTCACCAAGAGGCAGGGGGCGATCGGTTAATGAAAAACTGTTTTTT	CASSPRGRGRSVNEKLFF
TRBV6-6	.	.	TRBJ1-1	TGTGCCAGCAGTTACTCGGCGACCGGGGCCACTGAAGCTTTCTTT	CASSYSATGATEAFF
TRBV7-2	few	.	TRBJ1-3	TGTGCCAGCAGCTTAGATCAGGGACCTGGAAACACCATATATTTT	CASSLDQGPGNTIYF
TRBV14	.	.	TRBJ2-2	TGTGCCAGCAGCCAAGGACGGGCTAGTGCCGGGGAGCTGTTTTTT	CASSQGRASAGELFF
TRBV29-1	few	TRBD2	TRBJ2-1	TGCAGCGCCGGGGAGGGCAATGAGCAGTTCTTC	CSAGEGNEQFF
TRBV6-5	.	.	TRBJ1-2	TGTGGGACCCAGGGGAACTATGGCTACACCTTC	CGTQGNYGYTF
TRBV5-4	.	.	TRBJ1-1	TGTGCCAGCAGCTGGGGGGAAGGGGCCACTGAAGCTTTCTTT	CASSWGEGATEAFF
TRBV6-5	.	TRBD1	TRBJ2-7	TGTGCCAGCAGAAAGGGACAGGACTCCTACGAGCAGTACTTC	CASRKGQDSYEQYF
TRBV28	few	.	TRBJ1-2	TGTGCCAGCGCTTTGGAAGACTATGGCTACACCTTC	CASALEDYGYTF
TRBV2	few	.	TRBJ1-1	TGTGCCAGCATCCCACGGGGATTTACTGAAGCTTTCTTT	CASIPRGFTEAFF
TRBV28	few	.	TRBJ2-4	TGTGCCAGCAGTGGGCACAGTGAAAACATTCAGTACTTC	CASSGHSENIQYF
TRBV27	few	.	TRBJ2-5	TGTGCCAGCAGTTTAGTAGGGATAGGAGAGACCCAGTACTTC	CASSLVGIGETQYF
TRBV30	.	.	TRBJ2-7	TGTGCCTGGAGTGTAAGCGTCCGGGGATCAGTGCAGTACTTC	CAWSVSVRGSVQYF
TRBV7-9	.	.	TRBJ1-4	TGTGCCAGCAGCAACAGCCCCAATGAAAAACTGTTTTTT	CASSNSPNEKLFF
TRBV7-6	few	.	TRBJ2-2	TGTGCCAGCAGCTCATGGGTGGCGGGGATGGACACCGGGGAGCTGTTTTTT	CASSSWVAGMDTGELFF
TRBV27	.	.	TRBJ2-3	TGTGCCAGCAGTCAGTCATCCCTGGGGGTAGATACGCAGTATTTT	CASSQSSLGVDTQYF
TRBV6-6	.	TRBD1	TRBJ1-1	TGTGCCAGCAGTTACTCGAGACAGGGGAACACTGAAGCTTTCTTT	CASSYSRQGNTEAFF
TRBV5-6	few	.	TRBJ2-7	TGTGCCAGCAGCTTGGGGTCCGGCAGTTCCTACGAGCAGTACTTC	CASSLGSGSSYEQYF
TRBV29-1	once	.	TRBJ2-7	TGCAGCGTAGGAGTACCCTCCCACGAGCAGTACTTC	CSVGVPSHEQYF
TRBV7-9	.	.	TRBJ2-7	TGTGCCAGCAGCCCGCCGGGCCTATCCTACGAGCAGTACTTC	CASSPPGLSYEQYF
TRBV7-9	few	.	TRBJ2-7	TGTGCCAGCAGCCTGTTCTATGGACCCTCCTACGAGCAGTACTTC	CASSLFYGPSYEQYF
TRBV13	many	.	TRBJ1-3	TGTGCCAGCAGCTTATACAGGGTACTCTCTGGAAACACCATATATTTT	CASSLYRVLSGNTIYF
TRBV9	few	.	TRBJ1-2	TGTGCCAGCAGCGTGGGGAGCTCTAACTATGGCTACACCTTC	CASSVGSSNYGYTF
TRBV4-3	.	.	TRBJ1-6	TGCGCCAGCAGCCAAACCCCTAGTCCGAGGGATTCACCCCTCCACTTT	CASSQTPSPRDSPLHF
TRBV30	.	TRBD1	TRBJ1-2	TGTGCCTGGAGGCCCATCCAGGGGGTCTATGGCTACACCTTC	CAWRPIQGVYGYTF
TRBV9	.	.	TRBJ2-1	TGTGCCAGCAGCGTTGGAGGACAGAAGAATGAGCAGTTCTTC	CASSVGGQKNEQFF
TRBV5-1	.	.	TRBJ1-1	TGCGCCAGCAGCTTGACAGGGATCGGGGCTGAAGCTTTCTTT	CASSLTGIGAEAFF
TRBV23-1	few	.	TRBJ1-2	TGCGCCAGCAGTCAATACCTTTTTGCCTCTCGCTCTAGCTACACCTTC	CASSQYLFASRSSYTF
TRBV19	few	TRBD1	TRBJ1-2	TGTGCCAGTAGTAAACGCCGGGACAGCATTACTAACTATGGCTACACCTTC	CASSKRRDSITNYGYTF
TRBV29-1	few	TRBD2	TRBJ2-3	TGCAGCGCCCAGGTAGCGGGGAGGACAGATACGCAGTATTTT	CSAQVAGRTDTQYF
TRBV28	few	TRBD1	TRBJ2-7	TGTGCCAGCAGTAGCACCGGGACAGGGAAACCCTACGAGCAGTACTTC	CASSSTGTGKPYEQYF
TRBV11-2	.	TRBD2	TRBJ2-5	TGTGCCAGCAGCTTGGTAGCGGGGGGGTCAGAGACCCAGTACTTC	CASSLVAGGSETQYF
TRBV9	.	.	TRBJ2-4	TGTGCCAGCAGCGTAGGCAGTACGGAAAACATTCAGTACTTC	CASSVGSTENIQYF
TRBV10-3	.	TRBD1	TRBJ1-5	TGTGCCATCAGTCGAGAGGACAGGGTAGGCAATCAGCCCCAGCATTTT	CAISREDRVGNQPQHF
TRBV27	.	TRBD1	TRBJ1-4	TGTGCCAGCAGTTTATTGGGGCAGGGGGACTACAATGAAAAACTGTTTTTT	CASSLLGQGDYNEKLFF
TRBV6-5	.	.	TRBJ2-5	TGTGCCAGCAGTTACGTTGGAGAGACCCAGTACTTC	CASSYVGETQYF
TRBV7-9	few	TRBD2	TRBJ2-1	TGTGCCAGCAGCGTAGCGGGGGGGCTTGGTGAGCAGTTCTTC	CASSVAGGLGEQFF
TRBV29-1	few	TRBD1	TRBJ2-1	TGCAGCGCCTCCGGGACAGGGGGCAGGTACAATGAGCAGTTCTTC	CSASGTGGRYNEQFF
TRBV9	.	TRBD1	TRBJ2-7	TGTGCCAGCAGCGCGCAGGACAGGGGATACGAGCAGTACTTC	CASSAQDRGYEQYF
TRBV29-1	few	.	TRBJ1-2	TGCAGCGCACTTCTCGGCGGCTCCGAGCACTATGGCTACACCTTC	CSALLGGSEHYGYTF
TRBV5-1	.	.	TRBJ2-3	TGCGCCAGCAGCTCGCCGGGGACAGATACGCAGTATTTT	CASSSPGTDTQYF
TRBV7-8	.	.	TRBJ1-1	TGTGCCAGCAGCCCCGCCACTTGGGACACTGAAGCTTTCTTT	CASSPATWDTEAFF
TRBV19	.	.	TRBJ2-5	TGTGCCAGTAGTATAGAGCCCTTCCAAGAGACCCAGTACTTC	CASSIEPFQETQYF
TRBV5-4	.	TRBD2	TRBJ2-7	TGTGCCAGCAGCCCGAAACTAGCGGGGGGCTCCTACGAGCAGTACTTC	CASSPKLAGGSYEQYF
TRBV7-8	.	.	TRBJ2-1	TGTGCCAGCAGCCACAGGGCTGATGGTCCCAATGAGCAGTTCTTC	CASSHRADGPNEQFF
TRBV4-3	few	TRBD1	TRBJ1-2	TGCGCCAGCAGCCAAGGTGGACAGGGGGATTACGGTTATGGCTACACCTTC	CASSQGGQGDYGYGYTF